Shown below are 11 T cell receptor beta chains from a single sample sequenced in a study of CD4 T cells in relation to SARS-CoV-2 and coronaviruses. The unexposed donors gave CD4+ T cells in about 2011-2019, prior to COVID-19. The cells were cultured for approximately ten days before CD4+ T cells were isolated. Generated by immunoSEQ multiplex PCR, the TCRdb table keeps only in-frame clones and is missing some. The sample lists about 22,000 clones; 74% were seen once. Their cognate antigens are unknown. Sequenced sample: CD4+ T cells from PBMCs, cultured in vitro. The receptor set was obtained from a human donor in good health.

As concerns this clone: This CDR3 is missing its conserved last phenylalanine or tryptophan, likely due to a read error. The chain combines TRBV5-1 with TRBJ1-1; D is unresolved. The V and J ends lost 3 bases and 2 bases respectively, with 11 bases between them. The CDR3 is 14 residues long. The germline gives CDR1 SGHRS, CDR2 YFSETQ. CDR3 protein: CASSSLDVNTEAFL. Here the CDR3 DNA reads TGCGCCAGCAGCTCACTCGACGTAAACACTGAAGCTTTCCTT.

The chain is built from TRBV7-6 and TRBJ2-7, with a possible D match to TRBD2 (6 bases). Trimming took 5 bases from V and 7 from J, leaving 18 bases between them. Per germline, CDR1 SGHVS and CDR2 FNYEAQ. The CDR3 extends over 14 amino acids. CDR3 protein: CASSQPGLSGEQYF. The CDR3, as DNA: TGTGCCAGCAGCCAACCGGGACTCTCGGGGGAGCAGTACTTC.

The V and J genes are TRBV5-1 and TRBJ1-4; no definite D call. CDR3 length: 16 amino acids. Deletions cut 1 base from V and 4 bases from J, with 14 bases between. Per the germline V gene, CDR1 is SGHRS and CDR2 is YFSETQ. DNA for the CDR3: TGCGCCAGCAGCTTGCTGGCCCATGGCCTTAATGAAAAACTGTTTTTT. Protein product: CASSLLAHGLNEKLFF. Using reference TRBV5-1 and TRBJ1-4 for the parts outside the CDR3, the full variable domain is KAGVTQTPRYLIKTRGQQVTLSCSPISGHRSVSWYQQTPGQGLQFLFEYFSETQRNKGNFPGRFSGRQFSNSRSEMNVSTLELGDSALYLCASSLLAHGLNEKLFFGSGTQLSVL.

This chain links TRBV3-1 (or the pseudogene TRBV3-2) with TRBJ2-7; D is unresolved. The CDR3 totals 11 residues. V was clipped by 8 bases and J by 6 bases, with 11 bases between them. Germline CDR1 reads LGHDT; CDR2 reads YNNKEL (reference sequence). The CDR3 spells CASRGDIEQYF. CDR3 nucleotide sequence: TGTGCCAGCCGTGGGGATATCGAGCAGTACTTC.

CDR3 nucleotides: TGCGCCAGCAGCCCTGGTTGGGGGGATGGCTACACCTTC. It specifies CASSPGWGDGYTF. The V gene is TRBV5-1, the J gene TRBJ1-2; possibly TRBD1 for D (5 bases). CDR3 length equals 13 residues. Germline V lookup: CDR1 SGHRS, CDR2 YFSETQ. V was cut by 4 bases and J by 6 bases, with 13 bases left in between.

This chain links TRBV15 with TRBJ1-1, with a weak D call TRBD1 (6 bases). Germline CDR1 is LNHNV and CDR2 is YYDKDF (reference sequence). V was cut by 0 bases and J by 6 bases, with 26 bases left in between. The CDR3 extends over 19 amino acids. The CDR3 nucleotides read TGTGCCACCAGCAGAGATTACGGCGATGGACAGCCCGGGAGTGCTGAAGCTTTCTTT. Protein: CATSRDYGDGQPGSAEAFF. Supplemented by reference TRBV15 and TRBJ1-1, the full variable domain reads DAMVIQNPRYQVTQFGKPVTLSCSQTLNHNVMYWYQQKSSQAPKLLFHYYDKDFNNEADTPDNFQSRRPNTSFCFLDIRSPGLGDTAMYLCATSRDYGDGQPGSAEAFFGQGTRLTVV.

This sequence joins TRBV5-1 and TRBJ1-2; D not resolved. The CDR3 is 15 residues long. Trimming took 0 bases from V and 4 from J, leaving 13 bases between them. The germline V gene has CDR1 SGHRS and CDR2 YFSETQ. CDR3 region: CASSLEAHWSYGYTF. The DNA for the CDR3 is TGCGCCAGCAGCTTGGAGGCACACTGGAGCTATGGCTACACCTTC.

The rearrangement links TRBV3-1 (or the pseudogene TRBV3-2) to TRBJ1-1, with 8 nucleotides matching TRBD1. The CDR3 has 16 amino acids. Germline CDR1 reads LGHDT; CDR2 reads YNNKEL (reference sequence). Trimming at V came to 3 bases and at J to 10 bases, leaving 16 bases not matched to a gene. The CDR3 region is CASSHMTGVVLLPAFF. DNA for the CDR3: TGTGCCAGCAGCCACATGACAGGGGTCGTCCTGCTGCCAGCTTTCTTT.

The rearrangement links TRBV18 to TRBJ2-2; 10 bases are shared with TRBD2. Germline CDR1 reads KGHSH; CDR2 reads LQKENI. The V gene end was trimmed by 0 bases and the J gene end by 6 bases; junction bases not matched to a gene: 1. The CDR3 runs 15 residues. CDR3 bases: TGTGCCAGCTCACCACCGAGCGGGAGGGCCGGGGAGCTGTTTTTT. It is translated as CASSPPSGRAGELFF.

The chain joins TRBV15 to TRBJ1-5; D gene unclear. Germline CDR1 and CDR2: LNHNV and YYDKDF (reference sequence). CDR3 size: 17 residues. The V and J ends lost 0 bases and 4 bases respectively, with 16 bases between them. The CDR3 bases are TGTGCCACCAGCAGAGATTTATCCTGGTCGGTTAATCAGCCCCAGCATTTT. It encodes CATSRDLSWSVNQPQHF.

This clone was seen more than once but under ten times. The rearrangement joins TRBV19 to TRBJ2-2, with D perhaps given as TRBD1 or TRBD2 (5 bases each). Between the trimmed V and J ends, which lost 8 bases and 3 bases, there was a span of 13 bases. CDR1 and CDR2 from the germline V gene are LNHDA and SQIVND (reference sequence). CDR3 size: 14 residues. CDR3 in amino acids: CASSGLRDTGELFF. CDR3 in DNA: TGTGCCAGTTCAGGGTTGAGGGACACCGGGGAGCTGTTTTTT.